This entry is about one T cell receptor beta chain. Its antigen remains unidentified. Using a J-beta primer mix together with a sample-barcoded 5' primer, a second PCR was run for roughly 6 to 11 cycles. Each cDNA molecule, via a template-switch adaptor with 12 random nucleotides, was tagged. TCRdb analysed the 5' RACE reads with MiXCR anew, one entry per CDR3 protein. This sample has about 2 million distinct CDR3 sequences, with about 49% found just once. The sample comes from a study of blood T cells in healthy people across ages. The CDR3 extends over 14 amino acids. Germline loops: CDR1 SQVTM, CDR2 ANQGSEA. Study-wide findings and caveats: The long-lived group displayed more naive CD4+ cells, plus higher diversity, than the aged donors did. As age increased, TCR beta diversity per million T cells fell in a roughly linear fashion.

No fewer than 5.5 micrograms of total RNA were isolated from every sample. The origin of this receptor is a woman aged 40 to 55 in good health. The sequencing input was blood. This chain connects TRBV29-1 to TRBJ2-5; no clear D gene. Matching the DNA end better, TRBJ2-7 makes the J call doubtful. CDR3 DNA sequence: TGCAGCGTTGAAGATCAAGCACCGCAATACGAGCAGTACTTC. It is translated as CSVEDQAPQYEQYF.